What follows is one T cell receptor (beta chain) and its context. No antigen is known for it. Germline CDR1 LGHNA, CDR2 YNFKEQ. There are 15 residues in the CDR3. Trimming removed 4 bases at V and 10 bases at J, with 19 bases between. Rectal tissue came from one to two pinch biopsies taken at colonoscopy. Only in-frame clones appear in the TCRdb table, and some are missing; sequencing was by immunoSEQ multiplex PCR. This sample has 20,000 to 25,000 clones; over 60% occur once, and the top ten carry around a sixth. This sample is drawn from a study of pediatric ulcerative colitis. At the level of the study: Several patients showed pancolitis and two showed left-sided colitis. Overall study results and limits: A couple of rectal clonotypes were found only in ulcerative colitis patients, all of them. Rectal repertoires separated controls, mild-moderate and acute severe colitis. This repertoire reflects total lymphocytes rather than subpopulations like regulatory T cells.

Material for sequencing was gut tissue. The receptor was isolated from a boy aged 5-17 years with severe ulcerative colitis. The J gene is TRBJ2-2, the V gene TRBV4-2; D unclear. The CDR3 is CASSPNPGPYEELFF. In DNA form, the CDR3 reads TGTGCCAGCAGCCCTAACCCGGGCCCCTACGAGGAGCTGTTTTTT.